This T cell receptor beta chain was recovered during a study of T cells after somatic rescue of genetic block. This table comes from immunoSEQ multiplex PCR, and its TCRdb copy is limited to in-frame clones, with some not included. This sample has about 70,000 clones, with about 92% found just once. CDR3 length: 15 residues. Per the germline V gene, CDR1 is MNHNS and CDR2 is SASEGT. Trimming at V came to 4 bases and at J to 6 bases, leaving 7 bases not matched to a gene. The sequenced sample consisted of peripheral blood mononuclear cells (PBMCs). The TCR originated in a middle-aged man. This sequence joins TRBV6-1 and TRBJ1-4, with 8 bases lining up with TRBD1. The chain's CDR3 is CASSGRDRSYEKLFF. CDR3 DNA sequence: TGTGCCAGCAGTGGGCGGGACAGGTCCTATGAAAAACTGTTTTTT.